This TCR beta chain was sequenced in a study of blood T cell repertoires in COVID-19. Looked up from germline, CDR1 is SEHNR and CDR2 is FQNEAQ (reference sequence). This CDR3 contains 15 residues. The V end lost 4 bases, the J end lost 5 bases, and 17 bases lay between the germline ends. Original handling: The authors estimated nucleated cell counts from reference gene primer amplification. Generated by immunoSEQ multiplex PCR, the TCRdb table keeps only in-frame clones and is missing some. The V and J calls and clone size come from that table; D and trimming were worked out from the DNA. The table has 60,000 or so clones, about 80% seen once.

The sequencing input was peripheral blood. This TCR came from a man aged 60 to 69 with acute or convalescent COVID-19. The chain carries TRBV7-9 and TRBJ1-1, with a weak D call TRBD1 (5 bases). DNA of the CDR3: TGTGCCAGCAGCTCCGCCTTTGACGGGGGTACTGAAGCTTTCTTT. It codes for CASSSAFDGGTEAFF. The variable domain in full, with the rest retrieved from reference TRBV7-9 and TRBJ1-1, is DTGVSQNPRHKITKRGQNVTFRCDPISEHNRLYWYRQTLGQGPEFLTYFQNEAQLEKSRLLSDRFSAERPKGSFSTLEIQRTEQGDSAMYLCASSSAFDGGTEAFFGQGTRLTVV.